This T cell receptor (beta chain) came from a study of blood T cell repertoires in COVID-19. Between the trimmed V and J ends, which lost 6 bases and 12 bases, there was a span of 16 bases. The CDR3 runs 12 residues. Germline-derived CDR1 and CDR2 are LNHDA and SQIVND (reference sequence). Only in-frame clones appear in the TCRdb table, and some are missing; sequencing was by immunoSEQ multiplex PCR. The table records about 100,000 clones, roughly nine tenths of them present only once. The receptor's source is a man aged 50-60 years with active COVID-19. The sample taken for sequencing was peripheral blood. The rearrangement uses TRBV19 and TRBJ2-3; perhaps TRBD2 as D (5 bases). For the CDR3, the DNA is TGTGCCAGTAGCCTTCGGAGCGGCGGACAGTATTTT. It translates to CASSLRSGGQYF.